One and the same sample provided the 29 T cell receptor beta chains below, sequenced in a study of patients and donors after allogeneic stem cell transplantation. MiXCR, run by TCRdb on the RT-PCR reads, gives a single entry per CDR3 protein. Here the sample spans 200,000 to 250,000 distinct CDR3 sequences, 12% to 15% being singletons. Source material: blood, either unsorted or a sorted T cell fraction (not recorded which). The receptors were sampled from a human donor who was either an allogeneic HSCT recipient or a stem cell or donor lymphocyte infusion donor (not recorded which). It is not recorded whose cells these are; they may come from a transplant donor.

The gene calls are TRBV7-2 and TRBJ2-4; 11 bases align to TRBD2. After removal of 5 bases from V and 7 bases from J, the junction contained 7 bases not matched to a gene. CDR1 is SGHTA and CDR2 is FQGNSA in the germline V gene. CDR3 length: 15 amino acids. The CDR3 region is CASSQGASGGNIQYF. CDR3 DNA sequence: TGTGCCAGCAGCCAAGGGGCTAGCGGGGGGAACATTCAGTACTTC.

This clonotype was seen ten or more times. V is TRBV6-1 and J is TRBJ1-2; 11 bases map to TRBD1. From germline, CDR1 is MNHNS and CDR2 SASEGT. The CDR3 has 17 amino acids. With V trimmed by 5 bases and J by 1 base, 9 bases remained unmatched. The CDR3 region is CASSTKDRGLYNYGYTF. Here the CDR3 DNA reads TGTGCCAGCAGTACCAAGGACAGGGGGCTATATAACTATGGCTACACCTTC.

The rearrangement uses TRBV5-1 and TRBJ2-3; D perhaps matches TRBD1 (7 bases). Trimming took off 0 bases at V and 9 bases at J, with 26 bases between the two ends. This CDR3 is 18 amino acids long. Looked up from germline, CDR1 is SGHRS and CDR2 is YFSETQ. DNA of the CDR3: TGCGCCAGCAGCTTGGGCGGACAGGTTGATAGCGGTTCGGGAACGCAGTATTTT. It codes for CASSLGGQVDSGSGTQYF.

The chain is built from TRBV6-1 and TRBJ1-2; D might be TRBD1 (6 bases). V dropped 3 bases and J dropped 4 bases, with 12 bases sitting between them. The CDR3 loop spans 14 amino acids. Germline assignment: CDR1 MNHNS and CDR2 SASEGT. The CDR3 sequence: CASSEVRTVYGYTF. CDR3 sequence (DNA): TGTGCCAGCAGTGAGGTTCGGACAGTCTATGGCTACACCTTC.

The chain has TRBV30 and TRBJ1-2; TRBD1 might be the D (5 bases). Germline V lookup: CDR1 GTSNPN, CDR2 SVGIG (reference sequence). Trimming pared 3 bases from V and 4 bases from J, leaving 9 bases between. The CDR3 runs to 12 residues. The CDR3 region is CAWSPTAYGYTF. The CDR3 bases are TGTGCCTGGAGCCCGACAGCCTATGGCTACACCTTC.

This clonotype was counted ten times or more. The V call is TRBV5-1, the J call TRBJ2-7; no clear D. Germline V gene lookup returns CDR1 SGHRS and CDR2 YFSETQ. The V end lost 3 bases, the J end lost 0 bases, and 10 bases lay between the germline ends. The CDR3 has 14 residues. Here the CDR3 DNA reads TGCGCCAGCAGCTATTGGTCCAGCTCCTACGAGCAGTACTTC. Translation: CASSYWSSSYEQYF.

This clonotype was observed many times. The chain links TRBV7-6 to TRBJ2-7; possibly TRBD1 for D (5 bases). The CDR3 is made up of 13 amino acids. CDR1 and CDR2 from the germline V gene are SGHVS and FNYEAQ. V was shortened by 4 bases and J by 4 bases, with 11 bases between the two germline ends. CDR3 in DNA: TGTGCCAGCAGCTCAGACAGCTATTACGAGCAGTACTTC. Protein sequence: CASSSDSYYEQYF. Together with reference TRBV7-6 and TRBJ2-7, the CDR3 gives the full variable domain: GAGVSQSPRYKVTKRGQDVALRCDPISGHVSLYWYRQALGQGPEFLTYFNYEAQQDKSGLPNDRFSAERPEGSISTLTIQRTEQRDSAMYRCASSSDSYYEQYFGPGTRLTVT.

This clonotype appeared a few times. This chain uses TRBV25-1 with TRBJ1-3; D perhaps matches TRBD1 (5 bases). The V gene's germline CDR1 is MGHDK and CDR2 SYGVNS. CDR3 length: 18 residues. The V and J ends lost 1 base and 1 base respectively, with 17 bases between them. The CDR3 here is CASSESGQVRSSGNTIYF. CDR3 nucleotides: TGTGCCAGCAGTGAATCGGGGCAGGTGAGGAGTTCTGGAAACACCATATATTTT.

Many counts were recorded for this clonotype. The J gene is TRBJ2-2, the V gene TRBV7-6, with D possibly being TRBD2 (7 bases). Per germline, CDR1 SGHVS and CDR2 FNYEAQ. Trimming took off 6 bases at V and 5 bases at J, with 16 bases between the two ends. The CDR3 runs to 15 residues. CDR3 sequence reads: CASRPLGGRTGELFF. Written as DNA, the CDR3 is TGTGCCAGCAGACCCCTGGGGGGGCGAACCGGGGAGCTGTTTTTT.

Many counts were recorded for this clonotype. This chain links TRBV15 with TRBJ1-2; D is perhaps TRBD1 (6 bases). CDR1 and CDR2 (germline): LNHNV, YYDKDF (reference sequence). V lost 6 bases to trimming and J lost 7 bases, with 15 bases between them. The CDR3 is 13 amino acids. The CDR3 nucleotides are TGTGCCACCAGTACAAAACAGGGTCTTGGCTACACCTTC. This translates into CATSTKQGLGYTF.

This clonotype was seen a few times. The J gene is TRBJ2-7, the V gene TRBV20-1; no firm D call. This CDR3 comprises 13 residues. The germline gives CDR1 DFQATT, CDR2 SNEGSKA (reference sequence). Trimming shortened V by 3 bases and J by 3 bases, and 12 bases separated the two germline ends. The DNA for the CDR3 is TGCAGTGCTAGTATTGCACTTAACTACGAGCAGTACTTC. It yields the protein CSASIALNYEQYF.

The chain carries TRBV3-1 and TRBJ2-7; TRBD2 matches at 8 bases. Germline CDR1 and CDR2: LGHDT and YNNKEL (reference sequence). The CDR3 consists of 16 residues. J was trimmed by 4 bases and V by 1 base; bases with no gene match: 9. The CDR3 DNA reads TGTGCCAGCAGCCAAGGAGGCCCAGCGGGAGATTACGAGCAGTACTTC. It encodes CASSQGGPAGDYEQYF.

The table lists this clonotype with a few counts. This rearrangement joins TRBV7-8 to TRBJ2-2; 7 bases are a match to TRBD1. There are 14 residues in the CDR3. Trimming cost V 4 bases and J 3 bases; bases outside gene matches: 2. The germline CDR1 and CDR2 sequences are SGHVS and FQNEAQ. The CDR3 here is CASSSGTDTGELFF. The CDR3 nucleotides are TGTGCCAGCAGCTCCGGGACAGACACCGGGGAGCTGTTTTTT.

This clonotype was detected only a few times. The J gene is TRBJ2-1, the V gene TRBV5-1, with D perhaps TRBD1 or TRBD2 (6 bases each). Trimming left V 1 base short and J 5 bases short, with 13 bases between. The CDR3 covers 15 residues. Germline V gene data show CDR1 as SGHRS and CDR2 as YFSETQ. The CDR3 loop is CASSLRLGGHNEQFF. The CDR3, as DNA: TGCGCCAGCAGCTTGAGACTAGGGGGTCACAATGAGCAGTTCTTC.

This chain joins TRBV5-8 and TRBJ1-1; the D is unclear. Trimming pared 4 bases from V and 6 bases from J, leaving 19 bases between. The CDR3 extends over 15 amino acids. The germline V gene has CDR1 SGHTS and CDR2 YDEGEE. For the CDR3, the DNA is TGTGCCAGCAGCACGCTGACACGGATGCTCGCTGAAGCTTTCTTT. Translating gives CASSTLTRMLAEAFF.

This clonotype was seen at least ten times. This chain connects TRBV12-3 or TRBV12-4 to TRBJ2-7; the match to TRBD1 covers 7 bases. V lost 6 bases and J lost 3; bases outside the gene matches: 8. The CDR3 extends over 14 amino acids. The CDR3, as DNA: TGTGCCAGCAGCTCAGGGGGTTTGGACTACGAGCAGTACTTC. This encodes CASSSGGLDYEQYF.

J is TRBJ2-7 and V is TRBV27; 9 bases match TRBD2. From germline, CDR1 is MNHEY and CDR2 SMNVEV (reference sequence). There are 14 residues in the CDR3. After removal of 6 bases from V and 3 bases from J, the junction contained 6 bases not matched to a gene. CDR3 DNA sequence: TGTGCCAGCAGCAGTAGCGGGGGAATCTACGAGCAGTACTTC. Protein product: CASSSSGGIYEQYF.

This clonotype has a count of ten or more. The chain employs TRBV2 and TRBJ1-1; D gene uncertain. CDR1 SNHLY and CDR2 FYNNEI come from the germline V gene. Trimming took off 4 bases at V and 3 bases at J, with 9 bases between the two ends. This CDR3 region has 13 residues. The CDR3 DNA reads as TGTGCCAGCAGTGCCGGACGGTACACTGAAGCTTTCTTT. Its translation: CASSAGRYTEAFF.

In its sample, this clonotype was seen a few times. The chain combines TRBV7-9 with TRBJ2-7; D tentatively reads TRBD1 or TRBD2 (5 bases each). V was clipped by 5 bases and J by 4 bases, with 21 bases between them. This CDR3 comprises 16 residues. In germline, CDR1 is SEHNR, CDR2 FQNEAQ (reference sequence). Here the CDR3 reads CASSHTPGSWEYEQYF. Written as DNA, the CDR3 is TGTGCCAGCAGCCATACGCCAGGGAGTTGGGAATACGAGCAGTACTTC.

The CDR3 DNA sequence: TGTGCCAGCAGTTCTGGGGATGGCTACACCTTC. Translation: CASSSGDGYTF. The chain links TRBV12-3 or TRBV12-4 to TRBJ1-2; unclear D gene. With 4 bases removed from V and 6 bases from J, the gap between germline ends came to 6 bases. This CDR3 contains 11 residues.

DNA for the CDR3: TGTGCCAGCAGCCAAGTATCTGTGACACTTGAAGCTTTCTTT. It is translated as CASSQVSVTLEAFF. V and J are TRBV4-2 and TRBJ1-1; D gene uncertain. The CDR3 runs to 14 residues. Germline CDR1 is LGHNA and CDR2 is YNFKEQ. V was shortened by 1 base and J by 7 bases, with 13 bases between the two germline ends.

The table lists this clonotype with a few counts. This chain uses TRBV7-9 with TRBJ1-2; 8 bases map to TRBD1. V lost 4 bases to trimming and J lost 13 bases; unmatched junction nucleotides: 14. CDR3 length: 14 residues. Germline V CDR1 and CDR2: SEHNR, FQNEAQ (reference sequence). The CDR3 region has the DNA TGTGCCAGCAGCTCCGGGGACAGGCGCCGTCCTTGCACCTTC. This gives the protein CASSSGDRRRPCTF.

The rearrangement links TRBV20-1 to TRBJ2-5, with 7 bases that match TRBD2. Germline V gene sequence: CDR1 DFQATT, CDR2 SNEGSKA (reference sequence). CDR3 length equals 14 residues. V was clipped by 5 bases and J by 5 bases; unmatched bases: 11. The CDR3 DNA reads as TGCAGTGCTGGGGGGGGATTGGGATTGGAGACCCAGTACTTC. Protein sequence: CSAGGGLGLETQYF.

This clonotype was picked up many times. This chain uses TRBV7-2 with TRBJ1-2; possibly TRBD1 for D (6 bases). V was pared by 5 bases and J by 8 bases, with 15 bases between. The CDR3 covers 13 residues. In germline, CDR1 is SGHTA, CDR2 FQGNSA. The CDR3 DNA follows: TGTGCCAGCAGCCGCCGACTAGGGGGAGGCTACACCTTC. Translated: CASSRRLGGGYTF.

The table lists this clonotype with many counts. V usage is TRBV7-2 and J usage is TRBJ2-2; perhaps TRBD2 as D (6 bases). The CDR3 covers 16 residues. Trimming stripped 5 bases from V and 0 bases from J, with 13 bases between. Germline values: CDR1 SGHTA, CDR2 FQGNSA. The CDR3 DNA sequence: TGTGCCAGCAGCCGGAGGGGCAGCTCGAACACCGGGGAGCTGTTTTTT. Amino acids: CASSRRGSSNTGELFF.

This clonotype was picked up a small number of times. The chain joins TRBV6-1 to TRBJ1-3; D call uncertain. This CDR3 contains 15 residues. Germline CDR1 MNHNS, CDR2 SASEGT. V gave up 6 bases and J gave up 0 bases, with 12 bases separating them. The CDR3 DNA reads TGTGCCAGCAGGCCTCATTCAAGCTCTGGAAACACCATATATTTT. Residues: CASRPHSSSGNTIYF.

Many counts were recorded for this clonotype. The CDR3 loop reads CASSPRQSNNSPLHF. The CDR3, as DNA: TGTGCCAGCAGCCCACGACAGAGTAATAATTCACCCCTCCACTTT. The chain combines TRBV12-3 or TRBV12-4 with TRBJ1-6; weak D call: TRBD1 (5 bases). CDR3 length equals 15 residues. V was pared by 6 bases and J by 5 bases, with 14 bases between.

The rearrangement joins TRBV11-2 to TRBJ2-1; TRBD1 matches at 9 bases. This CDR3 is built from 16 residues. From germline, CDR1 is SGHAT and CDR2 FQNNGV. Trimming cost V 5 bases and J 3 bases; bases outside gene matches: 8. The CDR3 nucleotides are TGTGCCAGCAGCGCGAGGGGGGACAGGGTCTACAATGAGCAGTTCTTC. This gives the protein CASSARGDRVYNEQFF. The complete variable domain, with remaining parts taken from reference TRBV11-2 and TRBJ2-1, reads EAGVAQSPRYKIIEKRQSVAFWCNPISGHATLYWYQQILGQGPKLLIQFQNNGVVDDSQLPKDRFSAERLKGVDSTLKIQPAKLEDSAVYLCASSARGDRVYNEQFFGPGTRLTVL.

This clonotype turned up a few times. The genes are TRBV3-1 and TRBJ2-6; D uncertain. The V gene lost 1 base and the J gene lost 0 bases, with 4 bases spanning the gap. The CDR3 has 15 residues. CDR1 is LGHDT and CDR2 is YNNKEL in the germline V gene (reference sequence). The CDR3 spells CASSQGPSGANVLTF. DNA of the CDR3: TGTGCCAGCAGCCAAGGCCCCTCTGGGGCCAACGTCCTGACTTTC.